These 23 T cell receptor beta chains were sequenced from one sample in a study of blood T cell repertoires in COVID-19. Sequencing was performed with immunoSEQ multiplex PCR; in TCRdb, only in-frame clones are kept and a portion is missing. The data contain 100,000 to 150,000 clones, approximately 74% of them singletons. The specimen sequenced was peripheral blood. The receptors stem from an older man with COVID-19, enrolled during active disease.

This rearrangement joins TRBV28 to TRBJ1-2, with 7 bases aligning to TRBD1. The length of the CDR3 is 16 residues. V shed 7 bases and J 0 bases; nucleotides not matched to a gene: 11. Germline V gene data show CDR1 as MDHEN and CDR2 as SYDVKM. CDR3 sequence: CASIPTGLHSNYGYTF. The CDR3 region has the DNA TGTGCCAGCATCCCGACAGGGCTACACTCTAACTATGGCTACACCTTC.

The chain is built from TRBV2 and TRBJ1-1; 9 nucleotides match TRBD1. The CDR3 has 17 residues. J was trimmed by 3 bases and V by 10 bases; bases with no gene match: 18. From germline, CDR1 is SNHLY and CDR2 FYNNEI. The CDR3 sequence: CATGPGQGSVEDTEAFF. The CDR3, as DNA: TGTGCCACAGGACCGGGACAGGGTAGCGTGGAAGACACTGAAGCTTTCTTT.

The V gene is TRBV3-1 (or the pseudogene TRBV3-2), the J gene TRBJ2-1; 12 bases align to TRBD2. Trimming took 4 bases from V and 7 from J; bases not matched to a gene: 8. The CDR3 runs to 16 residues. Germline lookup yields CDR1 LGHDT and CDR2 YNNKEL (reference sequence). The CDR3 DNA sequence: TGTGCCAGCAGCCGAAGACTAGCGGGAGATGGGAATGAGCAGTTCTTC. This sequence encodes CASSRRLAGDGNEQFF.

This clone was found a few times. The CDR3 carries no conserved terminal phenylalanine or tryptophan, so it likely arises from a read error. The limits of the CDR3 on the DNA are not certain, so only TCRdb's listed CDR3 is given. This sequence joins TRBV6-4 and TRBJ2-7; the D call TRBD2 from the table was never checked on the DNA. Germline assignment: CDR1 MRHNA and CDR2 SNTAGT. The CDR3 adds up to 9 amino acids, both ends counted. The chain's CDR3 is CASSPLAGP.

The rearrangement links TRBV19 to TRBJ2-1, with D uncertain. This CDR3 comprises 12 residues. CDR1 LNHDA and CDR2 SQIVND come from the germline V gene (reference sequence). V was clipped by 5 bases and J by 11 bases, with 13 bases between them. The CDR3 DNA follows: TGTGCCAGTAGTCCTCGGCCGCGGCAGCAGTTCTTC. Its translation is CASSPRPRQQFF.

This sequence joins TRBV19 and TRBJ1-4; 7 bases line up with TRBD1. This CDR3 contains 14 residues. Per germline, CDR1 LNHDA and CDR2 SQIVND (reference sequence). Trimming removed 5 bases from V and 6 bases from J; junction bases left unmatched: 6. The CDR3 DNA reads TGTGCCAGTAGTTACAGGGGTGGAGATGAAAAACTGTTTTTT. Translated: CASSYRGGDEKLFF.

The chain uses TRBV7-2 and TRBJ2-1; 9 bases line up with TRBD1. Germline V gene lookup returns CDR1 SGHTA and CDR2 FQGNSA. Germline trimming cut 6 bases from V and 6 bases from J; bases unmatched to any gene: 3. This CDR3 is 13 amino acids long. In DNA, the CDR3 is TGTGCCAGCAGACTGACAGGGGGCAATGAGCAGTTCTTC. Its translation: CASRLTGGNEQFF.

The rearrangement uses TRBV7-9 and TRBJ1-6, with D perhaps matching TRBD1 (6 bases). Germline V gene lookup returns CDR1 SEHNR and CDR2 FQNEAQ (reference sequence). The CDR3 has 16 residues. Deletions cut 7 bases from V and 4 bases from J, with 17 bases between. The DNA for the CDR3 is TGTGCCAGCACCGAGATGGGGGCGCGGTATAATTCACCCCTCCACTTT. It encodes CASTEMGARYNSPLHF. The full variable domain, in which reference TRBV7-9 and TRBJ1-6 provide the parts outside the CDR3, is DTGVSQNPRHKITKRGQNVTFRCDPISEHNRLYWYRQTLGQGPEFLTYFQNEAQLEKSRLLSDRFSAERPKGSFSTLEIQRTEQGDSAMYLCASTEMGARYNSPLHFGNGTRLTVT.

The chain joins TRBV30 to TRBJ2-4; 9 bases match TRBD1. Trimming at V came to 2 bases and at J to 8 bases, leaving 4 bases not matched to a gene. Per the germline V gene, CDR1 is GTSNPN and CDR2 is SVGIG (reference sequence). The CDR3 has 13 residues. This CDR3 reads CAWSPGQGHIQYF. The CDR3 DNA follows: TGTGCCTGGAGTCCGGGACAGGGTCACATTCAGTACTTC. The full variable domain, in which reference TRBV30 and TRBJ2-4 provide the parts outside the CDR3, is SQTIHQWPATLVQPVGSPLSLECTVEGTSNPNLYWYRQAAGRGLQLLFYSVGIGQISSEVPQNLSASRPQDRQFILSSKKLLLSDSGFYLCAWSPGQGHIQYFGAGTRLSVL.

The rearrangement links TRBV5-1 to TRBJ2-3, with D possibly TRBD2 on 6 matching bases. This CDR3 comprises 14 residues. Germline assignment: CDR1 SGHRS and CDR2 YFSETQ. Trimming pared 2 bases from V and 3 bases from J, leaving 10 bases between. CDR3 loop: CASSLPTSTDTQYF. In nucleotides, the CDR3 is TGCGCCAGCAGCTTACCGACTAGTACAGATACGCAGTATTTT. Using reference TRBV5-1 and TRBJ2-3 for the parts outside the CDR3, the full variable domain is KAGVTQTPRYLIKTRGQQVTLSCSPISGHRSVSWYQQTPGQGLQFLFEYFSETQRNKGNFPGRFSGRQFSNSRSEMNVSTLELGDSALYLCASSLPTSTDTQYFGPGTRLTVL.

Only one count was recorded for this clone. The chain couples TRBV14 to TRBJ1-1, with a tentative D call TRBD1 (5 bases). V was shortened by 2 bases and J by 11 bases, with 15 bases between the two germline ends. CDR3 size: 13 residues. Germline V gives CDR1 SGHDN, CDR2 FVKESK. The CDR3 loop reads CASSQSAGLIAFF. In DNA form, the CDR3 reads TGTGCCAGCAGCCAATCGGCAGGGTTAATCGCTTTCTTT.

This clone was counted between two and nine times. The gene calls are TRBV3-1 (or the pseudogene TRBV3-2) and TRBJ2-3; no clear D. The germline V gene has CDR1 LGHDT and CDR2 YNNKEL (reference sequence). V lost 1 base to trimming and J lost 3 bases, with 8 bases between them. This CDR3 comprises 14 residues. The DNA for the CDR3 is TGTGCCAGCAGCCAAGCTGTAATGACAGATACGCAGTATTTT. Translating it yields CASSQAVMTDTQYF.

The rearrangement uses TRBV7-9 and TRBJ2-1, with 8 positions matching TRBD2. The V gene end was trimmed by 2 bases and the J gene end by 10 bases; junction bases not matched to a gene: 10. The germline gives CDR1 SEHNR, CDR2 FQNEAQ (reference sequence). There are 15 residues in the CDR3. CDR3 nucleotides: TGTGCCAGCAGCTTATGGCTTAGCGGGGCCACCGAGCAGTTCTTC. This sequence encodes CASSLWLSGATEQFF.

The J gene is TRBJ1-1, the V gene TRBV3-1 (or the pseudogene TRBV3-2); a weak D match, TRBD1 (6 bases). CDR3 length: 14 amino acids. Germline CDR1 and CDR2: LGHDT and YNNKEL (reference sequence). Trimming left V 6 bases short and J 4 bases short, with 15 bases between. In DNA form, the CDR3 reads TGTGCCAGCAGAACACAGGGTCTTGGCACTGAAGCTTTCTTT. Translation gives CASRTQGLGTEAFF.

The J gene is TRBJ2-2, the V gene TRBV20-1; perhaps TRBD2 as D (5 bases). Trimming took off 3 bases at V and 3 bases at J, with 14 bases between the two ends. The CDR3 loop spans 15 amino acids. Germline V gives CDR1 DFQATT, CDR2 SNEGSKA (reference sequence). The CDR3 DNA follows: TGCAGTGCTAGTAGCTGGGCGCGGGACACCGGGGAGCTGTTTTTT. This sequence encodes CSASSWARDTGELFF.

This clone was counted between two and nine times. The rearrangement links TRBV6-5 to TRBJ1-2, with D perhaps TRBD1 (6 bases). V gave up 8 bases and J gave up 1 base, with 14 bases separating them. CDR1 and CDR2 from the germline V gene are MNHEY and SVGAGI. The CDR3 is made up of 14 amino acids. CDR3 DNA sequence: TGTGCCAGCGTACAGGGCTCTGTTAACTATGGCTACACCTTC. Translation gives CASVQGSVNYGYTF.

The CDR3 region is CASSPNGVAFSTDTQYF. CDR3 DNA sequence: TGTGCCAGCAGCCCCAATGGGGTAGCGTTTAGCACAGATACGCAGTATTTT. The chain combines TRBV7-3 with TRBJ2-3, with D perhaps matching TRBD2 (5 bases). Trimming shortened V by 5 bases and J by 0 bases, and 18 bases separated the two germline ends. The CDR3 is 17 residues long. Germline V gives CDR1 SGHTA, CDR2 FQGTGA.

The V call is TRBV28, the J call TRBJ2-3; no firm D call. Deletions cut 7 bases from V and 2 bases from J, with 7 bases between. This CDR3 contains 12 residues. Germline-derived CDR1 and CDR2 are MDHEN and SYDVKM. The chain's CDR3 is CASNPDTDTQYF. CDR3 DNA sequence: TGTGCCAGCAACCCAGACACAGATACGCAGTATTTT.

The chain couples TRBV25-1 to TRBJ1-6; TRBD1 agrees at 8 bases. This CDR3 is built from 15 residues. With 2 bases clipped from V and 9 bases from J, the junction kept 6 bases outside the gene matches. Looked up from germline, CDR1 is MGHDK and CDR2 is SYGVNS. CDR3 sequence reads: CASSEPDRGISPLHF. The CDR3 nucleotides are TGTGCCAGCAGTGAACCTGACAGGGGTATTTCACCCCTCCACTTT.

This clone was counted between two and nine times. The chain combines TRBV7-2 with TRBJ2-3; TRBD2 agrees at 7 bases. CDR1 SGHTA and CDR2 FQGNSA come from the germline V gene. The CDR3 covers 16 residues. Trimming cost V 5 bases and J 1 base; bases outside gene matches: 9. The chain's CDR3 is CASSPASGGGTDTQYF. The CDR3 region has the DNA TGTGCCAGCAGCCCCGCTAGCGGAGGAGGCACAGATACGCAGTATTTT.

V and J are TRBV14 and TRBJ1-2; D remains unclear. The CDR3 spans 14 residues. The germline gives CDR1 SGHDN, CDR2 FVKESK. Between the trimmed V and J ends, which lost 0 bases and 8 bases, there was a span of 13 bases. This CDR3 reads CASSQEVFPRGYTF. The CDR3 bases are TGTGCCAGCAGCCAAGAGGTATTTCCTAGAGGCTACACCTTC.

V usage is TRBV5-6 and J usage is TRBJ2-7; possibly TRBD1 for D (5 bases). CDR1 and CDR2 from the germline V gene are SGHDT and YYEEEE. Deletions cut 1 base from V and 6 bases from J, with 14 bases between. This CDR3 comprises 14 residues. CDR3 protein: CASSLWPGNREQYF. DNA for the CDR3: TGTGCCAGCAGCTTGTGGCCAGGGAATCGCGAGCAGTACTTC.

The CDR3 spells CASSLARTGGGEKLFF. DNA of the CDR3: TGTGCCAGCAGCTTAGCTAGGACAGGGGGAGGTGAAAAACTGTTTTTT. The rearrangement links TRBV7-6 to TRBJ1-4; 10 bases map to TRBD1. V lost 0 bases to trimming and J lost 7 bases; unmatched junction nucleotides: 5. From germline, CDR1 is SGHVS and CDR2 FNYEAQ. This CDR3 spans 16 amino acids.